The 30 T cell receptor beta chains in this list originate from one sample, sequenced in a study of T-cell reconstitution after alpha-beta-depleted transplantation in children. The TCRbeta library was prepared with unique molecular identifiers. A single record per CDR3 protein comes from TCRdb applying MiXCR to the PCR reads. The sample carries about 240,000 distinct CDR3 sequences, around 25% recorded once. Material: PBMCs, obtained before TCRalphabeta/CD19-depleted stem cell transplant. Source of these receptors: a girl under 10 years old with Fanconi anemia, due to receive a stem cell transplant.

This rearrangement joins TRBV20-1 to TRBJ2-2; the D gene is possibly TRBD2 (6 bases). Trimming pared 0 bases from V and 1 base from J, leaving 12 bases between. CDR1 is DFQATT and CDR2 is SNEGSKA in the germline V gene (reference sequence). The CDR3 loop spans 16 amino acids. The chain's CDR3 is CSARDPRGKNTGELFF. As DNA, the CDR3 is TGCAGTGCTAGAGATCCACGGGGGAAGAACACCGGGGAGCTGTTTTTT.

The V and J genes are TRBV19 and TRBJ2-1, with 11 positions matching TRBD2. The CDR3 has 21 residues. The trim removed 1 base at V and 0 bases at J, leaving 14 bases unmatched. Germline V gene lookup returns CDR1 LNHDA and CDR2 SQIVND (reference sequence). CDR3 sequence reads: CASSIGAWLAGGPRSYNEQFF. CDR3 coding DNA: TGTGCCAGTAGTATAGGGGCTTGGCTAGCGGGGGGCCCTCGCTCCTACAATGAGCAGTTCTTC.

This clonotype was detected many times. The chain is built from TRBV6-2 or TRBV6-3 and TRBJ2-7, with 7 positions matching TRBD1. The V segment lost 7 bases and the J segment 0 bases; nucleotides outside the gene matches: 9. This CDR3 contains 15 residues. Germline CDR1 MNHEY, CDR2 SVGEGT. CDR3 DNA: TGTGCCAGCAAAGCCGGACAGGCCCCCTCCTACGAGCAGTACTTC. As protein: CASKAGQAPSYEQYF.

This chain uses TRBV29-1 with TRBJ2-3, with a weak D call TRBD2 (6 bases). Germline V gene sequence: CDR1 SQVTM, CDR2 ANQGSEA. CDR3 size: 13 residues. Trimming stripped 3 bases from V and 6 bases from J, with 13 bases between. This chain's CDR3 is CSVEGLPTDTQYF. CDR3 sequence (DNA): TGCAGCGTTGAGGGACTCCCGACGGATACGCAGTATTTT.

This clonotype was seen only a few times. The chain recombines TRBV7-9 with TRBJ2-3; D tentatively fits TRBD1 or TRBD2 (6 bases each). From germline, CDR1 is SEHNR and CDR2 FQNEAQ (reference sequence). V lost 3 bases and J lost 6, with 19 bases in between. CDR3 size: 16 residues. This CDR3 reads CASSFGGLAFEDTQYF. The CDR3 DNA reads TGTGCCAGCAGCTTTGGGGGGCTAGCGTTTGAGGATACGCAGTATTTT.

This clonotype was seen ten or more times. This chain links TRBV28 with TRBJ2-1; 9 bases are shared with TRBD2. Germline trimming cut 2 bases from V and 4 bases from J; bases unmatched to any gene: 6. The CDR3 runs 16 residues. CDR1 is MDHEN and CDR2 is SYDVKM in the germline V gene. The CDR3 region has the DNA TGTGCCAGCAGTTTAGGAGGCCTAGCGGGATACAATGAGCAGTTCTTC. This codes for CASSLGGLAGYNEQFF.

The V gene is TRBV20-1, the J gene TRBJ2-3; the D gene could be TRBD1 or TRBD2 (5 bases each). From germline, CDR1 is DFQATT and CDR2 SNEGSKA (reference sequence). V was cut by 3 bases and J by 10 bases, with 20 bases left in between. CDR3 length: 14 amino acids. The CDR3 protein is CSARLPPRTGPQYF. The CDR3 DNA sequence: TGCAGTGCTAGGCTCCCACCCAGGACGGGGCCGCAGTATTTT.

This clonotype occurred many times. The J gene is TRBJ2-2, the V gene TRBV29-1; D tentatively reads TRBD1 or TRBD2 (6 bases each). V lost 1 base, J lost 4 bases, and 13 bases lay in between. Germline-derived CDR1 and CDR2 are SQVTM and ANQGSEA. This CDR3 has 15 residues. The CDR3 sequence is CSVEVGRGGTGELFF. The CDR3 nucleotides are TGCAGCGTTGAAGTAGGCAGGGGAGGCACCGGGGAGCTGTTTTTT.

This clonotype was detected ten times or more. V and J are TRBV24-1 and TRBJ2-3; 9 bases map to TRBD2. From germline, CDR1 is KGHDR and CDR2 SFDVKD. The V and J ends lost 0 bases and 6 bases, in that order; junction bases with no gene match: 6. The CDR3 extends over 16 amino acids. In DNA form, the CDR3 reads TGTGCCACCAGTGATTTGCAAGGCGGGGGGGCTGATACGCAGTATTTT. It codes for CATSDLQGGGADTQYF.

This clonotype came up many times. The chain uses TRBV12-3 or TRBV12-4 and TRBJ2-1; either TRBD1 or TRBD2 may fit D (5 bases each). The CDR3 spans 13 residues. Trimming shortened V by 4 bases and J by 6 bases, and 10 bases separated the two germline ends. This CDR3 is CASSSGASNEQFF. CDR3 DNA sequence: TGTGCCAGCAGTTCCGGGGCCTCCAATGAGCAGTTCTTC.

Many counts were recorded for this clonotype. The chain combines TRBV6-5 with TRBJ2-2; D uncertain. The CDR3 is 12 amino acids. V lost 10 bases, J lost 1 base, and 7 bases lay in between. CDR1 and CDR2 (germline): MNHEY, SVGAGI. CDR3 protein: CATFGNTGELFF. The CDR3 coding sequence is TGTGCCACCTTCGGGAACACCGGGGAGCTGTTTTTT.

The table lists this clonotype with many counts. The genes are TRBV18 and TRBJ2-2; the D is unclear. The V end was cut by 2 bases, the J end by 3 bases, with 7 bases between. The CDR3 extends over 14 amino acids. Germline lookup yields CDR1 KGHSH and CDR2 LQKENI. This CDR3 is CASSPGVDTGELFF. In nucleotides, the CDR3 is TGTGCCAGCTCACCAGGGGTGGACACCGGGGAGCTGTTTTTT.

V and J are TRBV25-1 and TRBJ2-1, with D perhaps assigned TRBD1 or TRBD2 (5 bases each). Germline assignment: CDR1 MGHDK and CDR2 SYGVNS. The V end was cut by 1 base, the J end by 10 bases, with 26 bases between. The CDR3 runs to 18 residues. The CDR3 sequence is CASSESGFGGPKGWEQFF. Here the CDR3 DNA reads TGTGCCAGCAGTGAATCTGGTTTTGGGGGACCCAAGGGTTGGGAGCAGTTCTTC.

J is TRBJ2-4 and V is TRBV5-1; 7 nucleotides align to TRBD2. CDR3 length: 13 residues. J lost 5 bases, V lost 7 bases, and 6 bases had no gene match. CDR1 is SGHRS and CDR2 is YFSETQ in the germline V gene. This CDR3 is CASRALAENIQYF. Here the CDR3 DNA reads TGCGCCAGCCGTGCGCTAGCGGAAAACATTCAGTACTTC.

The chain joins TRBV12-3 or TRBV12-4 to TRBJ2-5; 7 bases fit TRBD1. With V trimmed by 6 bases and J by 5 bases, 12 bases remained unmatched. The CDR3 is 15 amino acids. CDR3 residues: CASSFPRGNGETQYF. CDR3 DNA: TGTGCCAGCAGCTTCCCCAGGGGGAACGGGGAGACCCAGTACTTC.

This clonotype was recorded at least ten times. The J gene is TRBJ1-1, the V gene TRBV20-1, with 7 bases matching TRBD1. This CDR3 has 15 residues. The J segment lost 10 bases and the V segment lost 3 bases, leaving 17 bases of the junction unmatched. Germline V gene data show CDR1 as DFQATT and CDR2 as SNEGSKA (reference sequence). CDR3 nucleotide sequence: TGCAGTGCTAGTAAAAGCGAACAGGGGCCTAGGGGAGCTTTCTTT. Residues: CSASKSEQGPRGAFF.

This clonotype was observed a handful of times. The rearrangement uses TRBV29-1 and TRBJ2-7; perhaps TRBD1 as D (6 bases). The germline CDR1 and CDR2 sequences are SQVTM and ANQGSEA. The CDR3 extends over 12 amino acids. Trimming shortened V by 5 bases and J by 3 bases, and 11 bases separated the two germline ends. CDR3 sequence: CSVSTGYYEQYF. CDR3 coding DNA: TGCAGCGTTTCGACAGGCTACTACGAGCAGTACTTC.

The CDR3 DNA sequence: TGCAGCGTTGAGTCGCTGGGGGAGGGAGATACGCAGTATTTT. Its protein product is CSVESLGEGDTQYF. The chain employs TRBV29-1 and TRBJ2-3, with 7 nucleotides matching TRBD2. The V gene end was trimmed by 3 bases and the J gene end by 5 bases; junction bases not matched to a gene: 8. This CDR3 has 14 amino acids. Germline V lookup: CDR1 SQVTM, CDR2 ANQGSEA.

This clonotype was seen many times. The rearrangement links TRBV29-1 to TRBJ1-2; no reliable D call. The CDR3 runs 13 residues. The germline CDR1 and CDR2 sequences are SQVTM and ANQGSEA. The V gene lost 6 bases and the J gene lost 3 bases, with 14 bases spanning the gap. CDR3 sequence (DNA): TGCAGCGTCGCGCTCGGGGTCGACTATGGCTACACCTTC. The encoded protein is CSVALGVDYGYTF.

The chain uses TRBV27 and TRBJ2-7; TRBD1 might be the D (5 bases). The CDR3 sequence is 15 residues long. V gave up 3 bases and J gave up 0 bases, with 12 bases separating them. From germline, CDR1 is MNHEY and CDR2 SMNVEV (reference sequence). CDR3 region: CASSLQGFSSYEQYF. The CDR3 region has the DNA TGTGCCAGCAGTTTGCAGGGATTTAGCTCCTACGAGCAGTACTTC.

This clonotype showed up just once. CDR3 loop: CATRVGPNVETEAFF. CDR3 DNA: TGTGCCACCCGAGTAGGCCCTAACGTGGAGACTGAAGCTTTCTTT. This chain uses TRBV19 with TRBJ1-1; D ambiguous. The CDR3 is 15 residues long. V was trimmed by 10 bases and J by 5 bases, leaving 23 bases between them. Germline V gene sequence: CDR1 LNHDA, CDR2 SQIVND (reference sequence).

This clonotype has a count of ten or more. V and J are TRBV7-2 and TRBJ2-3, with 7 bases matching TRBD2. V lost 3 bases, J lost 3 bases, and 3 bases stayed unmatched. CDR1 is SGHTA, CDR2 FQGNSA, per germline. This CDR3 is 14 amino acids long. The CDR3 DNA reads as TGTGCCAGCAGCTTGACTAGCAGAACAGATACGCAGTATTTT. Translating it yields CASSLTSRTDTQYF.

V usage is TRBV20-1 and J usage is TRBJ1-1, with D tentatively TRBD1 (5 bases). CDR1 is DFQATT and CDR2 is SNEGSKA in the germline V gene (reference sequence). V lost 6 bases and J lost 0, with 8 bases in between. The length of the CDR3 is 12 residues. CDR3 sequence: CSAFRVNTEAFF. The CDR3 coding sequence is TGCAGTGCCTTCAGGGTGAACACTGAAGCTTTCTTT.

This clonotype was detected many times. V gene TRBV29-1 combines with J gene TRBJ2-1; D remains ambiguous. The CDR3 is made up of 14 amino acids. Germline V gene lookup returns CDR1 SQVTM and CDR2 ANQGSEA. V lost 4 bases and J 5 bases, leaving 15 bases between the germline ends. The CDR3 nucleotides read TGCAGCGTTGGGGTCTACAGAAACAACAATGAGCAGTTCTTC. Translating it yields CSVGVYRNNNEQFF.

This clonotype turned up a few times. The gene calls are TRBV20-1 and TRBJ2-3; D is undetermined. V dropped 3 bases and J dropped 6 bases, with 7 bases sitting between them. Germline V gives CDR1 DFQATT, CDR2 SNEGSKA (reference sequence). CDR3 length: 11 amino acids. CDR3: CSASRSDTQYF. In DNA, the CDR3 is TGCAGTGCTAGTAGGTCTGATACGCAGTATTTT.

This sequence joins TRBV28 and TRBJ2-1, with 9 bases lining up with TRBD1. There are 17 residues in the CDR3. The germline gives CDR1 MDHEN, CDR2 SYDVKM. V was clipped by 2 bases and J by 8 bases; unmatched bases: 13. CDR3 DNA: TGTGCCAGCAGTTTACGTTTTCCGGGACAGGGTCCCGATGAGCAGTTCTTC. Translation: CASSLRFPGQGPDEQFF.

V and J are TRBV20-1 and TRBJ2-3; TRBD2 is a possible D gene (6 bases). The CDR3 length is 13 residues. Germline values: CDR1 DFQATT, CDR2 SNEGSKA (reference sequence). Trimming cost V 5 bases and J 3 bases, with 12 bases left between them. The CDR3 spells CSAPTRGTDTQYF. CDR3 nucleotide sequence: TGCAGTGCTCCAACTCGGGGGACAGATACGCAGTATTTT.

This clonotype was recorded at least ten times. The genes are TRBV20-1 and TRBJ2-1, with 11 bases identical to TRBD2. The CDR3 extends over 14 amino acids. Germline loops: CDR1 DFQATT, CDR2 SNEGSKA (reference sequence). With 3 bases clipped from V and 8 bases from J, the junction kept 6 bases outside the gene matches. CDR3 region: CSASFSGRAHEQFF. The CDR3 DNA follows: TGCAGTGCTAGTTTTAGCGGGAGGGCTCATGAGCAGTTCTTC.

This clonotype has ten or more counts. V gene TRBV20-1 combines with J gene TRBJ1-5, with D possibly matching TRBD1 (5 bases). The CDR3 has 15 amino acids. The germline V gene encodes CDR1 DFQATT and CDR2 SNEGSKA (reference sequence). The germline V and J ends were trimmed by 1 base and 2 bases, with 12 bases remaining between them. This chain's CDR3 is CSARVGAIGNQPQHF. Here the CDR3 DNA reads TGCAGTGCTAGAGTCGGGGCTATCGGCAATCAGCCCCAGCATTTT.

This chain joins TRBV29-1 and TRBJ1-2; a weak D match, TRBD1 (5 bases). This CDR3 region has 15 residues. The germline V gene has CDR1 SQVTM and CDR2 ANQGSEA. V was cut by 3 bases and J by 4 bases, with 18 bases left in between. CDR3 DNA sequence: TGCAGCGTTGATGGGGACGTCCCTGGGTCCTATGGCTACACCTTC. As protein: CSVDGDVPGSYGYTF.